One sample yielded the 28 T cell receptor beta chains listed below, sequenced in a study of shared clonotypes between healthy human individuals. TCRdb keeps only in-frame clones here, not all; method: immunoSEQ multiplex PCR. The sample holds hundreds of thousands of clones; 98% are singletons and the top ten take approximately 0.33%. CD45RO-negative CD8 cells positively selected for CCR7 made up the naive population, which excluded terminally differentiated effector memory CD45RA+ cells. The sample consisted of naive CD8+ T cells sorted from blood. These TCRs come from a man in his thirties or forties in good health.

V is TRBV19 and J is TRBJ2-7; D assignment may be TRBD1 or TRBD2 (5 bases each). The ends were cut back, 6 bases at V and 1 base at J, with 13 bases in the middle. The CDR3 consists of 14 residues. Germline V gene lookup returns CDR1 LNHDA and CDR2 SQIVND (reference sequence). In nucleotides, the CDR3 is TGTGCCAGTAGCGAGATTGGGGGATCCTACGAGCAGTACTTC. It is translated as CASSEIGGSYEQYF.

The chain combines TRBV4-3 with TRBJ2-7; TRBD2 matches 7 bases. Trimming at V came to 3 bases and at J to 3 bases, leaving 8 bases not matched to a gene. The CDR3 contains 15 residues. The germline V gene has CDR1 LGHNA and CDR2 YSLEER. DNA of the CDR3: TGCGCCAGCAGCCAGATTGTGACTAGCCGCTACGAGCAGTACTTC. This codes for CASSQIVTSRYEQYF.

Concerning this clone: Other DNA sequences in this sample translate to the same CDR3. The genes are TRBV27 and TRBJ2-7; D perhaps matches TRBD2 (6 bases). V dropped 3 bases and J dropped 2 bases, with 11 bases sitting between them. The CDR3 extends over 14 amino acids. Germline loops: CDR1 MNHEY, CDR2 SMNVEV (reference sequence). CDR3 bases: TGTGCCAGCAGTTTGGGGCGCGGGACCTACGAGCAGTACTTC. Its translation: CASSLGRGTYEQYF.

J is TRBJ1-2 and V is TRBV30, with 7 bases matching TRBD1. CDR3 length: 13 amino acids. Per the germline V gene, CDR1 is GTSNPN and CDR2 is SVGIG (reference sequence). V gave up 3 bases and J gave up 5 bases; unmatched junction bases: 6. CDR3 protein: CAWRMTGKYGYTF. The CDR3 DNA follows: TGTGCCTGGAGGATGACAGGGAAGTATGGCTACACCTTC.

The chain's CDR3 is CASSLLAGSGELFF. The CDR3 coding sequence is TGTGCCAGCAGCTTACTGGCGGGATCGGGGGAGCTGTTTTTT. The gene calls are TRBV7-3 and TRBJ2-2; D may be TRBD2 (6 bases). The length of the CDR3 is 14 residues. The V gene lost 2 bases and the J gene lost 8 bases, with 12 bases spanning the gap. CDR1 and CDR2 from the germline V gene are SGHTA and FQGTGA.

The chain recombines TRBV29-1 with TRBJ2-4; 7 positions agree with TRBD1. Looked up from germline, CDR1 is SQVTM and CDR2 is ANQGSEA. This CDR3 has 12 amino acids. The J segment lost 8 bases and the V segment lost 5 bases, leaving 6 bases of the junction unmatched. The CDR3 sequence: CSVNLQGDIQYF. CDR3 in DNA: TGCAGCGTTAATCTTCAGGGGGACATTCAGTACTTC.

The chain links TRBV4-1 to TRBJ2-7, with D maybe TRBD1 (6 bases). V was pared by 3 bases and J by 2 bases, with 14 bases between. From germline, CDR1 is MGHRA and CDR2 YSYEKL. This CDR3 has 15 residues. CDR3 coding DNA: TGCGCCAGCAGCCACAGTCGACAGGAAACCTACGAGCAGTACTTC. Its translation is CASSHSRQETYEQYF.

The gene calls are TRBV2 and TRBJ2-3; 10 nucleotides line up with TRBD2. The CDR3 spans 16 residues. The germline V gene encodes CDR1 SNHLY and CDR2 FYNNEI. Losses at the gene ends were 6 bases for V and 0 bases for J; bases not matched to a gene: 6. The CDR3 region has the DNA TGTGCCAGCAGAGGGTTTAGCGGGAGGAGCACAGATACGCAGTATTTT. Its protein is CASRGFSGRSTDTQYF.

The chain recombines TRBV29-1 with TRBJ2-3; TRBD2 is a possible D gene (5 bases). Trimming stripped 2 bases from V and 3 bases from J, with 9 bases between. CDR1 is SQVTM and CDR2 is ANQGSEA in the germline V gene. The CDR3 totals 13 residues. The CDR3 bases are TGCAGCGTTGAACCCGCGGGTACAGATACGCAGTATTTT. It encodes CSVEPAGTDTQYF.

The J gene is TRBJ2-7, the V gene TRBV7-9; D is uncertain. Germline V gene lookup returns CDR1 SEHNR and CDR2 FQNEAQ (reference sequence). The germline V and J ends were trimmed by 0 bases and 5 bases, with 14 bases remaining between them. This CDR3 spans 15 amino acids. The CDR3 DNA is TGTGCCAGCAGCTTAGCAGGGTCCGGTTGGAACGAGCAGTACTTC. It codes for CASSLAGSGWNEQYF.

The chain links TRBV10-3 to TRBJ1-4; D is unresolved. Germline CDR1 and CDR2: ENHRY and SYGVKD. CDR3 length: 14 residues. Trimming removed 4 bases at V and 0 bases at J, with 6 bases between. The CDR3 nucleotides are TGTGCCATCAGTGGAGCCGCAACTAATGAAAAACTGTTTTTT. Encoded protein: CAISGAATNEKLFF.

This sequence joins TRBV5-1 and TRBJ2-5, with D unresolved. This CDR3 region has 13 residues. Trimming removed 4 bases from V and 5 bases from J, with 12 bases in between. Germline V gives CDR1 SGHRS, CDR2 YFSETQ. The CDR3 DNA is TGCGCCAGCAGCCCTTTCCCTCAGGAGACCCAGTACTTC. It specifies CASSPFPQETQYF.

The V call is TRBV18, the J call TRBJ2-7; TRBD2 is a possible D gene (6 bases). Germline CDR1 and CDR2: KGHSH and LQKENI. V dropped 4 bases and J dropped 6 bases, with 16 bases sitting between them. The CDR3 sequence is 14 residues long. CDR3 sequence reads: CASSLGLEVGEQYF. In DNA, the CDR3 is TGTGCCAGCTCACTGGGACTTGAGGTTGGCGAGCAGTACTTC. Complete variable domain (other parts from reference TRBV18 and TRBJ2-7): NAGVMQNPRHLVRRRGQEARLRCSPMKGHSHVYWYRQLPEEGLKFMVYLQKENIIDESGMPKERFSAEFPKEGPSILRIQQVVRGDSAAYFCASSLGLEVGEQYFGPGTRLTVT.

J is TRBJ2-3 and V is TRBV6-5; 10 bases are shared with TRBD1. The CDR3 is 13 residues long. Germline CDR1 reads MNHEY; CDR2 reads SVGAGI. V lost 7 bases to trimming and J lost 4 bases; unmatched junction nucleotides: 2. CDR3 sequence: CASTGQGADTQYF. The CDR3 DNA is TGTGCCAGCACCGGACAGGGGGCAGATACGCAGTATTTT.

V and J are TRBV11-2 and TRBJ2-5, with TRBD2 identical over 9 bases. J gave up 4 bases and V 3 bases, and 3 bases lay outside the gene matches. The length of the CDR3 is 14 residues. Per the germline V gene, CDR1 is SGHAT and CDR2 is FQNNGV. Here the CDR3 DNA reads TGTGCCAGCAGCTTGCGGGAGGGCCCAGAGACCCAGTACTTC. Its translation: CASSLREGPETQYF.

The CDR3 region has the DNA TGTGCCAGCAGCTTCCGACTATTATACGAGCAGTACTTC. Amino acids: CASSFRLLYEQYF. The chain carries TRBV11-2 and TRBJ2-7; tentative D call: TRBD2 (5 bases). V lost 3 bases to trimming and J lost 4 bases, with 10 bases between them. Germline-derived CDR1 and CDR2 are SGHAT and FQNNGV. CDR3 length equals 13 residues.

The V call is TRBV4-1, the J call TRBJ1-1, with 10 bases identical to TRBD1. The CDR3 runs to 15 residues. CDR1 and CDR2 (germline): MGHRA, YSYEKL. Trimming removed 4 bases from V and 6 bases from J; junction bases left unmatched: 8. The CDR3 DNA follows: TGCGCCAGCAGCCTCGGACCGGGACAGGGGTCTGAAGCTTTCTTT. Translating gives CASSLGPGQGSEAFF.

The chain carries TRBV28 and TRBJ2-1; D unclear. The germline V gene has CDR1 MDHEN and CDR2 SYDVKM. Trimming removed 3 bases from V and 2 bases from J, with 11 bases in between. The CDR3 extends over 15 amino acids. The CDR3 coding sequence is TGTGCCAGCAGTTTTACTGTCTCGACCTACAATGAGCAGTTCTTC. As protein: CASSFTVSTYNEQFF.

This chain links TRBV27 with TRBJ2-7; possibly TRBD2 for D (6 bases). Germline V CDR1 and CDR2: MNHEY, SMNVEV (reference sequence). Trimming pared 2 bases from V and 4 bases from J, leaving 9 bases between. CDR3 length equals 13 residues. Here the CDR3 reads CASSLRETYEQYF. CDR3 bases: TGTGCCAGCAGTTTACGGGAGACGTACGAGCAGTACTTC.

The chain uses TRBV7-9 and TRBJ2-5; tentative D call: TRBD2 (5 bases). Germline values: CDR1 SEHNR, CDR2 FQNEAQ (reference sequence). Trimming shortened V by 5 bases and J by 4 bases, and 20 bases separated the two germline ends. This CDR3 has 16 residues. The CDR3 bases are TGTGCCAGCAGCCCCGTTGTCACGGGGTCAGGAGAGACCCAGTACTTC. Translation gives CASSPVVTGSGETQYF.

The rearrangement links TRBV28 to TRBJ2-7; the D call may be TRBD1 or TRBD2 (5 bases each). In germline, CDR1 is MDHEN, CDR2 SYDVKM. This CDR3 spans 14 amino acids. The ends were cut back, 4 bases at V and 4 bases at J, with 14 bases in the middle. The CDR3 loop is CASSSQGPYYEQYF. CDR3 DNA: TGTGCCAGCAGTTCTCAGGGACCTTATTACGAGCAGTACTTC.

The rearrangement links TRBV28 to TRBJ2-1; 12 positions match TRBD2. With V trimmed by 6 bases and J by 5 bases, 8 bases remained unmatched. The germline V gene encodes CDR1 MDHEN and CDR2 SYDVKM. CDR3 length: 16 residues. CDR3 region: CASRSLLAGGHNEQFF. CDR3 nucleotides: TGTGCCAGCAGGAGCCTACTAGCGGGAGGCCACAATGAGCAGTTCTTC.

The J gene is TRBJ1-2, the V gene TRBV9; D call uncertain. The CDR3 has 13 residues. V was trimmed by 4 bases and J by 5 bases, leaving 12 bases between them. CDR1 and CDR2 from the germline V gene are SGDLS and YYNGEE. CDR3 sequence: CASSSRTEYGYTF. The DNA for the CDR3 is TGTGCCAGCAGCTCCCGGACGGAGTATGGCTACACCTTC. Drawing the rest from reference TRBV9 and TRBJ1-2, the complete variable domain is DSGVTQTPKHLITATGQRVTLRCSPRSGDLSVYWYQQSLDQGLQFLIQYYNGEERAKGNILERFSAQQFPDLHSELNLSSLELGDSALYFCASSSRTEYGYTFGSGTRLTVV.

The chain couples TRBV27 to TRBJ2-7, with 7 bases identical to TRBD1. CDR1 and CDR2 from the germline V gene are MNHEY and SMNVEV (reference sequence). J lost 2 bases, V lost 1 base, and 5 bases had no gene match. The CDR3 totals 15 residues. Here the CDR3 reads CASSLFNRGTYEQYF. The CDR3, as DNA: TGTGCCAGCAGTTTATTCAACAGGGGTACCTACGAGCAGTACTTC.

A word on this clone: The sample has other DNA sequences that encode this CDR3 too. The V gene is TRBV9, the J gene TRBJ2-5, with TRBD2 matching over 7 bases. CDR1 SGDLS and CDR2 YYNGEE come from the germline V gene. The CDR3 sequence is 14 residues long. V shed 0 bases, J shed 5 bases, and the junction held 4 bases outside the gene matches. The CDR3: CASSVAGAGETQYF. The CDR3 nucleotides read TGTGCCAGCAGCGTAGCGGGAGCGGGGGAGACCCAGTACTTC.

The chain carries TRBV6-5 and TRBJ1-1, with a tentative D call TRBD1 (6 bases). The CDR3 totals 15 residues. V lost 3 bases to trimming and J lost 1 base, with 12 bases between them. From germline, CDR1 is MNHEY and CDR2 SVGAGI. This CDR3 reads CASSYAGTWNTEAFF. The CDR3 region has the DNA TGTGCCAGCAGTTATGCCGGGACATGGAACACTGAAGCTTTCTTT.

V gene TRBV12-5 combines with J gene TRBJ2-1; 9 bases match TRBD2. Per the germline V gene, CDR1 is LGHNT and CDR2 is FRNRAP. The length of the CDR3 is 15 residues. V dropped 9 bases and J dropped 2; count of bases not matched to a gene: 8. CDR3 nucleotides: TGTGCTAGCTCCGCGGGAGGGCTGACCTACAATGAGCAGTTCTTC. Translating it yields CASSAGGLTYNEQFF.

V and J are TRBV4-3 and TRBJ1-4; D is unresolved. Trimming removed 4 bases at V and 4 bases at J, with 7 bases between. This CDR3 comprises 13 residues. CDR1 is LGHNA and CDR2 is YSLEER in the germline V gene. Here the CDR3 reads CASSPWGNEKLFF. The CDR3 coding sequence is TGCGCCAGCAGCCCCTGGGGTAATGAAAAACTGTTTTTT.